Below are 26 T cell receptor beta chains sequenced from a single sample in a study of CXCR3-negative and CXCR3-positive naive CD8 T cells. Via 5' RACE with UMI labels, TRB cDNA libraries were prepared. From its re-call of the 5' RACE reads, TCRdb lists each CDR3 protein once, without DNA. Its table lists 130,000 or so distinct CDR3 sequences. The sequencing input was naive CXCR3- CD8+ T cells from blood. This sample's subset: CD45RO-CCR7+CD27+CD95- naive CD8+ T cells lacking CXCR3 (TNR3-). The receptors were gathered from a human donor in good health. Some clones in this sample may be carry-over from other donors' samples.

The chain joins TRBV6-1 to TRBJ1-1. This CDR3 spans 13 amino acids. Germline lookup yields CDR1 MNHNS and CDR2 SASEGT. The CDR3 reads CASGSFRDTEAFF.

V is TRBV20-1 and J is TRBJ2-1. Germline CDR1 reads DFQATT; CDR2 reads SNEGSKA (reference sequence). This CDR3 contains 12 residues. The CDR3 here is CSAFEIDNEQFF.

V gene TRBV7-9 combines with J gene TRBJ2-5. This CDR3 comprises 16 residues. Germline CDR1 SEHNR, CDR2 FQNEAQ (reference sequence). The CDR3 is CASSLRASGSQETQYF.

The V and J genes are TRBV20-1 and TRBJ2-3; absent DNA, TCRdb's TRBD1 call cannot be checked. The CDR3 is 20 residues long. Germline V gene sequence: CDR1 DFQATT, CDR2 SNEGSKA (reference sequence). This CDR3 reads CSARDRTGTPSLLATDTQYF.

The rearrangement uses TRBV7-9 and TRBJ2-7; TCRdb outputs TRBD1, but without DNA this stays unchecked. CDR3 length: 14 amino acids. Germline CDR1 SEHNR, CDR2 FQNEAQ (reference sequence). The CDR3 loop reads CASSLAGQGYEQYF.

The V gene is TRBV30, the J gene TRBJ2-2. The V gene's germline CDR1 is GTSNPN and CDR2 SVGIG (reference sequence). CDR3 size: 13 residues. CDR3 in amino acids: CAWSDSNTGELFF.

CDR3 sequence: CASSPPGQRAGELFF. V gene TRBV13 combines with J gene TRBJ2-2; TCRdb names TRBD1, which stays unverified in the absence of DNA. The germline V gene has CDR1 PRHDT and CDR2 FYEKMQ (reference sequence). The CDR3 spans 15 residues.

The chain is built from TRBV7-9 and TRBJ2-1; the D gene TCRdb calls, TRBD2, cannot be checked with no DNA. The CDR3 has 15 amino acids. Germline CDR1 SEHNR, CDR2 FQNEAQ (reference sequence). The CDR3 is CASSRLAAIYNEQFF.

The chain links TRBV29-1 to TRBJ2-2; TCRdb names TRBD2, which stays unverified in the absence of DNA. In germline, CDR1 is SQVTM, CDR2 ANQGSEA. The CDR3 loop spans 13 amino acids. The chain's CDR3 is CSVVGLYTGELFF.

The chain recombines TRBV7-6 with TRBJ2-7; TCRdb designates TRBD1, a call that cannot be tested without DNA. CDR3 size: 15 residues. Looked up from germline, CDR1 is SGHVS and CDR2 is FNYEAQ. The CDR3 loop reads CASSSTGALPYEQYF.

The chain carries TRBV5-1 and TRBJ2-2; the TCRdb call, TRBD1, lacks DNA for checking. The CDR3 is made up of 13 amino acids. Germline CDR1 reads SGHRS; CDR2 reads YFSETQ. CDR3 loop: CASSGDLTGELFF. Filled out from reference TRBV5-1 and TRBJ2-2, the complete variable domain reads KAGVTQTPRYLIKTRGQQVTLSCSPISGHRSVSWYQQTPGQGLQFLFEYFSETQRNKGNFPGRFSGRQFSNSRSEMNVSTLELGDSALYLCASSGDLTGELFFGEGSRLTVL.

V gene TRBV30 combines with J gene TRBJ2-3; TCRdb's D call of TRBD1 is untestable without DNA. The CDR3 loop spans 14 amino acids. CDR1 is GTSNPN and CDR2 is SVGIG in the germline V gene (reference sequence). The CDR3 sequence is CAWSGGGGTDTQYF.

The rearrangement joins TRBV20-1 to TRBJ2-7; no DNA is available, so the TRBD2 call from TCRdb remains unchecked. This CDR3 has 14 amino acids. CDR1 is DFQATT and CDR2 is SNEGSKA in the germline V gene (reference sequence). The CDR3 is CSVASRTFSYEQYF.

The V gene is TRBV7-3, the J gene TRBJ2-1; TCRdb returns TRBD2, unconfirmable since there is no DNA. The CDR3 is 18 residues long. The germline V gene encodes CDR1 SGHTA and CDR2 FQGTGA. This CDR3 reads CASSPGTSGGVTYNEQFF.

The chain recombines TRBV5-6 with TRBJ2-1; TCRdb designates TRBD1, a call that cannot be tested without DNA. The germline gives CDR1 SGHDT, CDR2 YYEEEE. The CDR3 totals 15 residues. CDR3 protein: CASSFGTYNHNEQFF.

The CDR3 reads CASSLGGWGQPQHF. The chain joins TRBV12-3 or TRBV12-4 to TRBJ1-5. The CDR3 has 14 residues.

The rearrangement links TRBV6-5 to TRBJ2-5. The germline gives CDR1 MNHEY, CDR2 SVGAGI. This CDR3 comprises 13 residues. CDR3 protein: CASSYRVVETQYF.

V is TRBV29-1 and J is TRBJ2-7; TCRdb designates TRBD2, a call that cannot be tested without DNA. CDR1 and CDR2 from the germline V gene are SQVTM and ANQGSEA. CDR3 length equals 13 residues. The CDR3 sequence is CSVSGGSSYEQYF.

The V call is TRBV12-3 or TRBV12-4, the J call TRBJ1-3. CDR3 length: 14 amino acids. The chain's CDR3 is CASSFDFSGNTIYF.

CDR3: CASSKVAAKNEKLFF. The chain has TRBV21-1 and TRBJ1-4. TRBV21-1 constitutes a pseudogene. The CDR3 covers 15 residues.

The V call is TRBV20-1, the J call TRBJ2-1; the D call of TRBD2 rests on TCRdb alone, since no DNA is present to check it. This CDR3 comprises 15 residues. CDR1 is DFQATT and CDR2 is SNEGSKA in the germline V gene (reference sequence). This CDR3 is CSAREEGFPYNEQFF.

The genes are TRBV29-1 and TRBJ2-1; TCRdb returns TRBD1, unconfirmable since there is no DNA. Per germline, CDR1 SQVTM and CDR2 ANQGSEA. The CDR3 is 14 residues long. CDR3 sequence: CSVDAGQGRNEQFF.

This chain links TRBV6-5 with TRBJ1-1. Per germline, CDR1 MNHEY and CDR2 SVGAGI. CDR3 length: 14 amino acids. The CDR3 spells CASSTLYAATEAFF.

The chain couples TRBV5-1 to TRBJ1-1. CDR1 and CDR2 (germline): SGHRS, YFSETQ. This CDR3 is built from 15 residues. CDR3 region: CASSLGPYANTEAFF.

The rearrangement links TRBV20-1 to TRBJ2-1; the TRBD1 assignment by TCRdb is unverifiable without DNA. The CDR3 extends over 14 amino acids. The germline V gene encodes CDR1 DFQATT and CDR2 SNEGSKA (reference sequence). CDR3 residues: CSARSSGDYNEQFF.

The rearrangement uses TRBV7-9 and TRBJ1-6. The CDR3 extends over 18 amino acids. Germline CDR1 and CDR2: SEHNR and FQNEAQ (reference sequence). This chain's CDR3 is CASSLMPLQSSYNSPLHF.